This paragraph reports one TCR beta chain. As yet, its antigen is unknown. The study treated chemo-refractory metastatic non-small-cell lung cancer patients with focal radiation plus ipilimumab CTLA-4 blockade. CDR1 and CDR2 from the germline V gene are KGHSH and LQKENI. This CDR3 has 16 residues. V lost 5 bases and J 3 bases, leaving 17 bases between the germline ends. This entry belongs to a study of radiotherapy plus CTLA-4 blockade in lung cancer. Background on the study: Among all patients, roughly 17% showed objective responses, while roughly 28% had disease control.

Study observations and caveats: Tumor-origin TCR clones grew in blood after radiotherapy plus ipilimumab. Strongest reported response predictors: early blood clone changes and post-radiation interferon-beta.

The table came from immunoSEQ multiplex PCR; TCRdb's copy has only in-frame clones and leaves some out. The sample contains about 48,000 clones, around 86% of which appear only once. The genes are TRBV18 and TRBJ2-1; D remains unclear. This TCR was sampled from a human donor with non-small cell lung cancer who had stable disease on radiotherapy plus ipilimumab. The sample in question was peripheral blood, obtained from a patient treated with radiotherapy plus ipilimumab. The CDR3 is CASSSNQVLRYNEQFF. The CDR3 region has the DNA TGTGCCAGCTCATCGAACCAGGTTCTCCGCTACAATGAGCAGTTCTTC.